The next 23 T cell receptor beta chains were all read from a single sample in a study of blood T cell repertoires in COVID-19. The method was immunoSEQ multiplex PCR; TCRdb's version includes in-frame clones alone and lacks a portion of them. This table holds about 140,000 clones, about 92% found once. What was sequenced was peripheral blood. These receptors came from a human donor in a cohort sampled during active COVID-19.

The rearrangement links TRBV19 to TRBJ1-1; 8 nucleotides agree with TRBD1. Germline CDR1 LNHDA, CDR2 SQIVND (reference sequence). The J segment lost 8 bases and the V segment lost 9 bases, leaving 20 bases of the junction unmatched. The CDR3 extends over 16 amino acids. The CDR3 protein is CASQNRAGGALVEAFF. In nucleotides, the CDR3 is TGTGCCAGCCAAAACCGAGCAGGGGGCGCTTTGGTGGAAGCTTTCTTT.

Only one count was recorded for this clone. CDR3 sequence: CASSLGGYGYTF. The CDR3 DNA follows: TGTGCCAGCAGTTTAGGAGGGTATGGCTACACCTTC. V usage is TRBV28 and J usage is TRBJ1-2; no definite D call. The CDR3 spans 12 residues. Germline V gene lookup returns CDR1 MDHEN and CDR2 SYDVKM. Trimming stripped 2 bases from V and 5 bases from J, with 6 bases between.

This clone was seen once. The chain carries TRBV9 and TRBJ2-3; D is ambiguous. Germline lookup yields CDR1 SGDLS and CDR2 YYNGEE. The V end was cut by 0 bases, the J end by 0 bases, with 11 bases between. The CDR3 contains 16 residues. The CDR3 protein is CASSVARFISTDTQYF. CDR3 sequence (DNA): TGTGCCAGCAGCGTAGCCAGATTTATTAGCACAGATACGCAGTATTTT.

CDR3 region: CASTGQGSYNEQFF. Here the CDR3 DNA reads TGTGCCAGCACCGGACAGGGATCCTACAATGAGCAGTTCTTC. This rearrangement joins TRBV6-5 to TRBJ2-1; TRBD1 aligns across 8 bases. Losses at the gene ends were 7 bases for V and 1 base for J; bases not matched to a gene: 3. This CDR3 spans 14 amino acids. The germline gives CDR1 MNHEY, CDR2 SVGAGI.

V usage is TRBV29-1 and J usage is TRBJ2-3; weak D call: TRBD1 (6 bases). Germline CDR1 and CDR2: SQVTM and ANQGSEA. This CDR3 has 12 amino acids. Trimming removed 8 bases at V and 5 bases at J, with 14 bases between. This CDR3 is CSSVTGGDTQYF. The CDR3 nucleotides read TGCAGCTCCGTGACAGGAGGAGATACGCAGTATTTT.

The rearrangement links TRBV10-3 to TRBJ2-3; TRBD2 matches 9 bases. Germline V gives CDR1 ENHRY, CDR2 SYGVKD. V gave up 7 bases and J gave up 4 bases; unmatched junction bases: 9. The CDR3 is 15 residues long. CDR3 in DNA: TGTGCCATCAAGCGAGCGGGGGGAGAGGCAGATACGCAGTATTTT. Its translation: CAIKRAGGEADTQYF.

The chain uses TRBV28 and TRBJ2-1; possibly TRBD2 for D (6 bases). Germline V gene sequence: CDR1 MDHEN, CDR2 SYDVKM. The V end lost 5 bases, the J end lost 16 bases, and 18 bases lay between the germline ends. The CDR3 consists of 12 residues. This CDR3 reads CASSPHSGTLFF. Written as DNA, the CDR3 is TGTGCCAGCAGTCCCCACTCCGGGACTCTCTTCTTC.

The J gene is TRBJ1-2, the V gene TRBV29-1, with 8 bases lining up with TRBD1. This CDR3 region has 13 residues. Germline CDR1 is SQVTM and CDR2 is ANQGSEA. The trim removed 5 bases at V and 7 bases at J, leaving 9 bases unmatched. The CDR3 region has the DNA TGCAGCGTTCGACAGGGGCTCATGTCTGGCTACACCTTC. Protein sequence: CSVRQGLMSGYTF.

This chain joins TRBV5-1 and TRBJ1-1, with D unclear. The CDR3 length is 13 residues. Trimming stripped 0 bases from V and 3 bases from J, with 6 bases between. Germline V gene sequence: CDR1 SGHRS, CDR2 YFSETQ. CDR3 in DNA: TGCGCCAGCAGCTTGGACGTAGACACTGAAGCTTTCTTT. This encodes CASSLDVDTEAFF.

The CDR3 region is CASSVHRGSTEAFF. CDR3 nucleotide sequence: TGTGCCAGCAGCGTTCACAGGGGGTCCACTGAAGCTTTCTTT. V and J are TRBV3-1 (or the pseudogene TRBV3-2) and TRBJ1-1, with 8 bases that match TRBD1. V trimming: 5 bases; J trimming: 4 bases; junction bases outside the gene matches: 6. This CDR3 is 14 amino acids long. Looked up from germline, CDR1 is LGHDT and CDR2 is YNNKEL (reference sequence).

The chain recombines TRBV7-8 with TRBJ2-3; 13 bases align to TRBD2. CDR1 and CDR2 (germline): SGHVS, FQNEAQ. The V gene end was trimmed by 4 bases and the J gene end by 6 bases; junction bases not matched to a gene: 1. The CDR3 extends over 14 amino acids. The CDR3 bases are TGTGCCAGCAGCTCGGGACTAGCGGGGGATACGCAGTATTTT. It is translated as CASSSGLAGDTQYF.

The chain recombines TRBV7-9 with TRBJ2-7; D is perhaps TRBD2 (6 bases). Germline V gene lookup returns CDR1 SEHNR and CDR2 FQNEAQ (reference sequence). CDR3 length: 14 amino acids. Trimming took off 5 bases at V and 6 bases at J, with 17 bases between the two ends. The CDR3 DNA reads TGTGCCAGCAGCCCCGGGACTGGAGAGCGCGAGCAGTACTTC. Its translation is CASSPGTGEREQYF.

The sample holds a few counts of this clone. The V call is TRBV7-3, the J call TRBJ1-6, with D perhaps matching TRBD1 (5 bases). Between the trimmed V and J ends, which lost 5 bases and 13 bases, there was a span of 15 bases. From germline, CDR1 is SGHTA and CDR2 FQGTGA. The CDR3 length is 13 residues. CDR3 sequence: CASSRDPGDPLHF. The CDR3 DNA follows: TGTGCCAGCAGCCGCGATCCGGGGGACCCCCTCCACTTT.

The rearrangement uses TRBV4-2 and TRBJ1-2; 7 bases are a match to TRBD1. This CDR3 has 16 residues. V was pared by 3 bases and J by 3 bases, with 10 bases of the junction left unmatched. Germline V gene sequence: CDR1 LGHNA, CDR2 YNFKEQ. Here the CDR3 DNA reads TGTGCCAGCAGCCAGATAACAGGGGTCTCTGACTATGGCTACACCTTC. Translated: CASSQITGVSDYGYTF.

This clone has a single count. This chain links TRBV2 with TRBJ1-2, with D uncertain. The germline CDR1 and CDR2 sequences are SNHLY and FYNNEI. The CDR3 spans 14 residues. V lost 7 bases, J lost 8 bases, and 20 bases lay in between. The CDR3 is CASILIAGIEGYTF. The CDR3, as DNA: TGTGCCAGCATCCTCATAGCGGGAATCGAGGGCTACACCTTC.

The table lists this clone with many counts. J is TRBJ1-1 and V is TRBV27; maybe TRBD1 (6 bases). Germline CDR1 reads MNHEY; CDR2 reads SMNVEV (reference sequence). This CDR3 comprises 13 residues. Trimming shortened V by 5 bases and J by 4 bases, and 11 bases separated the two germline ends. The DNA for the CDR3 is TGTGCCAGCAGTCTTTACAGGGCCACTGAAGCTTTCTTT. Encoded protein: CASSLYRATEAFF.

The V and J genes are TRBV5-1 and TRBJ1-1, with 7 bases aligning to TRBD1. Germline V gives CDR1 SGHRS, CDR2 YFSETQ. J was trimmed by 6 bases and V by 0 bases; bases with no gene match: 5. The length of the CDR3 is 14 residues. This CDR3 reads CASSLGGTVSEAFF. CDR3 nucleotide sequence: TGCGCCAGCAGCTTGGGGGGGACAGTTTCTGAAGCTTTCTTT.

The CDR3 loop is CASSGGQGAVDEQFF. CDR3 DNA: TGTGCCAGCAGTGGGGGACAGGGGGCGGTGGATGAGCAGTTCTTC. The chain joins TRBV6-6 to TRBJ2-1; 12 bases align to TRBD1. The germline CDR1 and CDR2 sequences are MNHNY and SVGAGI (reference sequence). Trimming took 5 bases from V and 8 from J; bases not matched to a gene: 7. The CDR3 is made up of 15 amino acids.

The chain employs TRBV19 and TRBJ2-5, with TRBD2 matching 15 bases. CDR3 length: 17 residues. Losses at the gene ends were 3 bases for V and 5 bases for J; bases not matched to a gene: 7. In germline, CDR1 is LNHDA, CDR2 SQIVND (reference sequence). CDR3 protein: CASSMGTSGGPGETQYF. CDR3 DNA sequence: TGTGCCAGTAGTATGGGGACTAGCGGGGGGCCGGGGGAGACCCAGTACTTC.

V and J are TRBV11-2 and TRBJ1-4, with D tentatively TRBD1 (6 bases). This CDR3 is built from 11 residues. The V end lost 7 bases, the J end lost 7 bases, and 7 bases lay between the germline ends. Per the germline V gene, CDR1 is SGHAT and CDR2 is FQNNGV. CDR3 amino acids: CASKGGEKLFF. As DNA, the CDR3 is TGTGCCAGCAAAGGGGGTGAAAAACTGTTTTTT.

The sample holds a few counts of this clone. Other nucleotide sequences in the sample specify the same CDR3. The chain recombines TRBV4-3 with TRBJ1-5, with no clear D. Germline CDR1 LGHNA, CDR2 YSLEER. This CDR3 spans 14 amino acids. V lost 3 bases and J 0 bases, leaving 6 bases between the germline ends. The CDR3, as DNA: TGCGCCAGCAGCCAGGGCTATAGCAATCAGCCCCAGCATTTT. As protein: CASSQGYSNQPQHF.

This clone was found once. The CDR3, as DNA: TGTGCCAGCAGCTTGGCTCCGACAGGGACCTACGAGCAGTACTTC. Translating it yields CASSLAPTGTYEQYF. The chain is built from TRBV5-8 and TRBJ2-7, with 7 bases fitting TRBD1. Germline values: CDR1 SGHTS, CDR2 YDEGEE. CDR3 length: 15 amino acids. V was clipped by 0 bases and J by 2 bases; unmatched bases: 5.

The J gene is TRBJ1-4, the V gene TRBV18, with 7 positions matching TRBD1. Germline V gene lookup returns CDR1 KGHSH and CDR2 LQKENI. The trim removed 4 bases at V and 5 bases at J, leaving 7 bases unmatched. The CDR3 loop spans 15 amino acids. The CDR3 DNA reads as TGTGCCAGCTCACAATTCACAGGGGCCAATGAAAAACTGTTTTTT. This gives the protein CASSQFTGANEKLFF.